This paragraph covers one T cell receptor beta chain sequence. As yet, its antigen is unknown. This specimen comes from a study of cytomegalovirus exposure and HLA in healthy donors. Findings and limits, study-wide: Because they were indistinguishable, some V segments, including TRBV6-2 and TRBV6-3, were excluded. In a later analysis, specific HLA alleles were associated with 15,000 or so TCR beta sequences at a 0.05 false discovery rate. Likely technical artifact: a cluster of highly shared sequence variants.

With 60 Vbeta and 13 Jbeta primers, the PCR was carried out. The data were produced by immunoSEQ multiplex PCR, yet TCRdb's version contains in-frame clones alone and is incomplete. Of 90,000 to 110,000 clones detected, roughly 13% appear once; the ten largest clones hold about a sixth. V was pared by 0 bases and J by 3 bases, with 9 bases between. From germline, CDR1 is LGHNT and CDR2 FRNRAP. This CDR3 has 14 amino acids. The rearrangement uses TRBV12-5 and TRBJ2-7; the D gene is possibly TRBD2 (5 bases). The TCR sequence derives from a man aged 40-55 years in good health and CMV-seropositive. Specimen: PBMCs. For the CDR3, the DNA is TGTGCTAGTGGTTTGGTAAATAGCGACTACGAGCAGTACTTC. This encodes CASGLVNSDYEQYF.